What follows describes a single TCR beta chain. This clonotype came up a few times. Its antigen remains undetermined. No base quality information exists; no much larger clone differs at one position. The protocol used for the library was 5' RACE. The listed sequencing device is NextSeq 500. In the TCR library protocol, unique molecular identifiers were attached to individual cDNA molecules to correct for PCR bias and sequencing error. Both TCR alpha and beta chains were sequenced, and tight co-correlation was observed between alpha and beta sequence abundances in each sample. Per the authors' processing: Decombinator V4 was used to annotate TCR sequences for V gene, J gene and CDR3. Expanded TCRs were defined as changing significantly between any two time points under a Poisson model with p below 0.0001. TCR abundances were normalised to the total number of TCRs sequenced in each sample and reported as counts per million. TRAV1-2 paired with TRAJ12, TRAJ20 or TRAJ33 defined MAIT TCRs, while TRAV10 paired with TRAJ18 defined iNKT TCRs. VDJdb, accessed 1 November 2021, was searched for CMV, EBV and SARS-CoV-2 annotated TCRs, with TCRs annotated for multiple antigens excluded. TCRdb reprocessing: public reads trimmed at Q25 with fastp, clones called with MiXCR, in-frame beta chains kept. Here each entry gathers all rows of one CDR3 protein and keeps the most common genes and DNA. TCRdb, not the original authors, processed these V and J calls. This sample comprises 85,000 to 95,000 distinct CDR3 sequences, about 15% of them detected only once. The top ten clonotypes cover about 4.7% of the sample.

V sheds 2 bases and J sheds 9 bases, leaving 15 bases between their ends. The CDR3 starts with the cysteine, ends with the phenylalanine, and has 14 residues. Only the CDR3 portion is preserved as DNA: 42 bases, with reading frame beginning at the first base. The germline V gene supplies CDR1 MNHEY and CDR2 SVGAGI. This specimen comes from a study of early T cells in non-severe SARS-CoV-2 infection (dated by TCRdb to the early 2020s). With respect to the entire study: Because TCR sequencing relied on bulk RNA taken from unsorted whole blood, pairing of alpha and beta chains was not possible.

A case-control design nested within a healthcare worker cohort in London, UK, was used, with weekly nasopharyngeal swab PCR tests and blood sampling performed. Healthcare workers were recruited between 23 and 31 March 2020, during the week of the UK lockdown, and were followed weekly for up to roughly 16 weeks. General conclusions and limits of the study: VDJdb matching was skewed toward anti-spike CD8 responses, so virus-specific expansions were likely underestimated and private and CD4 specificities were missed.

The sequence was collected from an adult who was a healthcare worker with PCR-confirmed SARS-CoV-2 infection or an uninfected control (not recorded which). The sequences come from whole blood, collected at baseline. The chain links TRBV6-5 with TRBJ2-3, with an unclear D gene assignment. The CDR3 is CASSYDRAPRTQYF. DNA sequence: TGTGCCAGCAGTTACGACCGAGCGCCCCGGACGCAGTATTTT.